This entry lists 4 T cell receptor beta chains sequenced from one sample in a study of cytomegalovirus exposure and HLA in healthy donors. Primers for the PCR totalled 60 Vbeta and 13 Jbeta. Repertoires were generated with immunoSEQ multiplex PCR, while TCRdb's copy carries only in-frame clones and drops some. The sample has around 100,000 clones, around three quarters seen once; the top ten hold approximately 4.3%. Sequenced input: PBMCs. Source of these receptors: a man aged 50-59 years in good health and CMV-seropositive.

This chain joins TRBV6-1 and TRBJ1-6; TRBD1 is a possible D gene (5 bases). This CDR3 comprises 14 residues. V shed 2 bases and J shed 5 bases, with 7 bases lying between them. Per the germline V gene, CDR1 is MNHNS and CDR2 is SASEGT. The CDR3 coding sequence is TGTGCCAGCAGTGAAACCAGGGATAATTCACCCCTCCACTTT. Translated, it gives CASSETRDNSPLHF.

The CDR3 DNA reads TGTGCCAGCACCGGGACTAGCTTTACCACAGATACGCAGTATTTT. This sequence encodes CASTGTSFTTDTQYF. The chain has TRBV7-9 and TRBJ2-3; 9 nucleotides align to TRBD2. CDR3 length: 15 amino acids. After removal of 7 bases from V and 2 bases from J, the junction contained 7 bases not matched to a gene. Germline V gives CDR1 SEHNR, CDR2 FQNEAQ (reference sequence).

The chain carries TRBV28 and TRBJ2-5, with D possibly being TRBD1 (7 bases). This CDR3 contains 13 residues. Deletions cut 6 bases from V and 5 bases from J, with 13 bases between. Germline V CDR1 and CDR2: MDHEN, SYDVKM. Here the CDR3 DNA reads TGTGCCAGCAGACAACAGGGGAGGGAGACCCAGTACTTC. Its translation: CASRQQGRETQYF.

This clone came up once. The chain employs TRBV5-4 and TRBJ1-2; 8 nucleotides align to TRBD1. Germline CDR1 is SGHNT and CDR2 is YYREEE (reference sequence). V trimming: 5 bases; J trimming: 3 bases; junction bases outside the gene matches: 6. This CDR3 spans 14 amino acids. CDR3 in amino acids: CASRGQGLDYGYTF. The CDR3 DNA follows: TGTGCCAGCAGAGGACAGGGTTTGGACTATGGCTACACCTTC.